The 11 T cell receptor beta chains listed next were all sequenced from one sample in a study of breast tumors, draining lymph nodes, adjacent tissues. TCRdb re-derived calls from the multiplex PCR reads in MiXCR, one entry per CDR3 protein. In the table there are under 35,000 distinct CDR3 sequences, 63% of which are singletons. The source material was breast tumor tissue. These receptor sequences come from a female donor with breast cancer. Some clones in this sample may be carry-over from other donors' samples.

The chain joins TRBV6-5 to TRBJ2-7; D may be TRBD1 (7 bases). V was pared by 7 bases and J by 4 bases, with 14 bases between. This CDR3 has 13 residues. Germline V gives CDR1 MNHEY, CDR2 SVGAGI. CDR3 nucleotides: TGTGCCAGCAAGGAACAGGGGAGGTACGAGCAGTACTTC. Its protein is CASKEQGRYEQYF.

This chain links TRBV20-1 with TRBJ1-6, with D possibly matching TRBD1 (5 bases). V lost 1 base to trimming and J lost 0 bases, with 13 bases between them. Germline CDR1 and CDR2: DFQATT and SNEGSKA (reference sequence). CDR3 size: 17 residues. The CDR3: CSARVGGANSYNSPLHF. CDR3 in DNA: TGCAGTGCTAGAGTTGGTGGGGCGAACTCCTATAATTCACCCCTCCACTTT.

The chain couples TRBV2 to TRBJ1-6, with TRBD1 matching 7 bases. This CDR3 has 17 residues. The J segment lost 0 bases and the V segment lost 6 bases, leaving 8 bases of the junction unmatched. The germline V gene has CDR1 SNHLY and CDR2 FYNNEI. For the CDR3, the DNA is TGTGCCAGCAGCCCGGCGGGACAGAGCTCCTATAATTCACCCCTCCACTTT. Its protein is CASSPAGQSSYNSPLHF.

There are many counts of this clonotype. The gene calls are TRBV3-1 and TRBJ2-1, with a possible D match to TRBD2 (5 bases). The germline CDR1 and CDR2 sequences are LGHDT and YNNKEL (reference sequence). Trimming cost V 3 bases and J 0 bases, with 6 bases left between them. The CDR3 consists of 14 residues. CDR3 DNA: TGTGCCAGCAGCCAGGGGAGCTCCTACAATGAGCAGTTCTTC. Translation gives CASSQGSSYNEQFF.

The chain is built from TRBV29-1 and TRBJ2-1; TRBD1 is a possible D gene (6 bases). The CDR3 sequence is 13 residues long. The V gene lost 7 bases and the J gene lost 0 bases, with 10 bases spanning the gap. The germline V gene has CDR1 SQVTM and CDR2 ANQGSEA. For the CDR3, the DNA is TGCAGCGCATTGACAGGCTCCTACAATGAGCAGTTCTTC. This gives the protein CSALTGSYNEQFF.

The V call is TRBV7-9, the J call TRBJ2-6; D is tentatively TRBD1 or TRBD2 (6 bases each). The CDR3 extends over 14 amino acids. Per the germline V gene, CDR1 is SEHNR and CDR2 is FQNEAQ (reference sequence). V was trimmed by 1 base and J by 6 bases, leaving 7 bases between them. The CDR3 reads CASSLGGAANVLTF. CDR3 nucleotide sequence: TGTGCCAGCAGCTTAGGGGGGGCGGCCAACGTCCTGACTTTC.

Note on this clonotype: As the CDR3 is not closed by the conserved phenylalanine or tryptophan, this likely results from a read error. In DNA form, the CDR3 reads TGTACCAGCAGCGGAGCCACAGGGGGCAATGGCTACACCCTC. Translated: CTSSGATGGNGYTL. The chain joins TRBV9 to TRBJ1-2, with TRBD1 matching over 9 bases. CDR3 length equals 14 residues. Per germline, CDR1 SGDLS and CDR2 YYNGEE.

CDR3 bases: TGTGCCAGCAGCTTAGCTGGGACTCCTAATTCACCCCTCCACTTT. This encodes CASSLAGTPNSPLHF. The chain carries TRBV11-2 and TRBJ1-6, with a weak D call TRBD1 (5 bases). Trimming cost V 1 base and J 6 bases, with 10 bases left between them. The length of the CDR3 is 15 residues. Germline-derived CDR1 and CDR2 are SGHAT and FQNNGV.

This clonotype appeared many times. The gene calls are TRBV28 and TRBJ2-6; D unclear. From germline, CDR1 is MDHEN and CDR2 SYDVKM. The CDR3 consists of 14 residues. Trimming left V 6 bases short and J 0 bases short, with 6 bases between. As DNA, the CDR3 is TGTGCCAGCAGCAGTGCCTCTGGGGCCAACGTCCTGACTTTC. Translation gives CASSSASGANVLTF.

This chain links TRBV19 with TRBJ1-3, with D perhaps matching TRBD1 (6 bases). Trimming removed 6 bases at V and 4 bases at J, with 13 bases between. CDR1 and CDR2 (germline): LNHDA, SQIVND (reference sequence). The CDR3 runs to 14 residues. CDR3 sequence reads: CASSLLGAGNTIYF. CDR3 DNA: TGTGCCAGTAGCCTTCTGGGGGCCGGAAACACCATATATTTT. The entire variable domain, with the rest obtained from reference TRBV19 and TRBJ1-3, is as follows: DGGITQSPKYLFRKEGQNVTLSCEQNLNHDAMYWYRQDPGQGLRLIYYSQIVNDFQKGDIAEGYSVSREKKESFPLTVTSAQKNPTAFYLCASSLLGAGNTIYFGEGSWLTVV.

The rearrangement links TRBV15 to TRBJ2-7, with TRBD2 identical over 13 bases. V shed 2 bases and J 3 bases; nucleotides not matched to a gene: 4. The CDR3 loop spans 16 amino acids. Germline V CDR1 and CDR2: LNHNV, YYDKDF (reference sequence). The CDR3 sequence: CATSRMGTSGNYEQYF. The CDR3 bases are TGTGCCACCAGCAGAATGGGGACTAGCGGGAACTACGAGCAGTACTTC.